This is a list of T cell receptor beta chains from one sample in a study of CD8+ T cells in alopecia areata. Repertoires were generated with immunoSEQ multiplex PCR, while TCRdb's copy carries only in-frame clones and drops some. Seen here are over 150,000 clones, 59% observed once, and the top ten hold roughly 14%. The sample in question was CD4+ T cells sorted from blood, obtained at week 0. The receptors were gathered from a human donor with alopecia areata. The CDR3 runs from the conserved cysteine through the conserved F or W. D genes are given only for firm matches. Expanded clones get a size class; other rows say once, few or many, or leave the size out.

CDR3 protein: CASSVDSQGGYEQYF; CDR3 DNA: TGTGCCAGCAGCGTAGACTCCCAGGGTGGCTACGAGCAGTACTTC; D gene: NA; J gene: TRBJ2-7; clone size: NA; V gene: TRBV9
CDR3 protein: CAWSGSGGRTYNEQFF; CDR3 DNA: TGTGCCTGGAGCGGATCAGGGGGCCGTACCTACAATGAGCAGTTCTTC; D gene: TRBD1; J gene: TRBJ2-1; clone size: NA; V gene: TRBV30
CDR3 protein: CASSERAGTQPQHF; CDR3 DNA: TGTGCCAGCAGTGAACGGGCCGGGACTCAGCCCCAGCATTTT; D gene: NA; J gene: TRBJ1-5; clone size: NA; V gene: TRBV2
CDR3 protein: CASSQERGGGAGGEQFF; CDR3 DNA: TGCGCCAGCAGCCAAGAGCGGGGCGGGGGCGCGGGAGGCGAGCAGTTCTTC; D gene: TRBD2; J gene: TRBJ2-1; clone size: NA; V gene: TRBV4-1
CDR3 protein: CSVDSPGQGADYGYTF; CDR3 DNA: TGCAGCGTTGACTCTCCGGGACAGGGGGCAGACTATGGCTACACCTTC; D gene: TRBD1; J gene: TRBJ1-2; clone size: NA; V gene: TRBV29-1
CDR3 protein: CASSVQSTLETQYF; CDR3 DNA: TGTGCCAGCAGCGTACAGTCAACCCTGGAGACCCAGTACTTC; D gene: NA; J gene: TRBJ2-5; clone size: NA; V gene: TRBV11-2
CDR3 protein: CASSVRPELYGYTF; CDR3 DNA: TGTGCCAGCAGTGTAAGACCGGAACTCTATGGCTACACCTTC; D gene: NA; J gene: TRBJ1-2; clone size: NA; V gene: TRBV2
CDR3 protein: CASSYVGLNTDTQYF; CDR3 DNA: TGTGCCAGCAGTTATGTGGGACTTAACACAGATACGCAGTATTTT; D gene: NA; J gene: TRBJ2-3; clone size: NA; V gene: TRBV27
CDR3 protein: CSANRPQETQYF; CDR3 DNA: TGCAGCGCAAACAGACCGCAAGAGACCCAGTACTTC; D gene: NA; J gene: TRBJ2-5; clone size: NA; V gene: TRBV29-1
CDR3 protein: CASSYGRTAVNTEAFF; CDR3 DNA: TGTGCCAGCAGTTACGGAAGGACAGCTGTGAACACTGAAGCTTTCTTT; D gene: NA; J gene: TRBJ1-1; clone size: NA; V gene: TRBV6-6
CDR3 protein: CAWSVGIQETQYF; CDR3 DNA: TGTGCCTGGAGTGTGGGGATACAAGAGACCCAGTACTTC; D gene: NA; J gene: TRBJ2-5; clone size: once; V gene: TRBV30
CDR3 protein: CAWSRTNQPQHF; CDR3 DNA: TGTGCCTGGAGTCGCACAAATCAGCCCCAGCATTTT; D gene: NA; J gene: TRBJ1-5; clone size: NA; V gene: TRBV30
CDR3 protein: CSVRNGGGAYEQYF; CDR3 DNA: TGCAGCGTGCGAAATGGCGGGGGGGCCTACGAGCAGTACTTC; D gene: TRBD2; J gene: TRBJ2-7; clone size: few; V gene: TRBV29-1
CDR3 protein: CSSTRDADNEQFF; CDR3 DNA: TGCAGCTCAACCCGGGACGCCGACAATGAGCAGTTCTTC; D gene: NA; J gene: TRBJ2-1; clone size: NA; V gene: TRBV29-1
CDR3 protein: CASSSTMGGLNEQYF; CDR3 DNA: TGTGCCAGCAGTTCCACAATGGGGGGGCTCAACGAGCAGTACTTC; D gene: NA; J gene: TRBJ2-7; clone size: NA; V gene: TRBV14
CDR3 protein: CASSPRQITYEQYF; CDR3 DNA: TGTGCCAGCTCACCAAGACAGATCACCTACGAGCAGTACTTC; D gene: NA; J gene: TRBJ2-7; clone size: NA; V gene: TRBV18
CDR3 protein: CASSGRTGTANSYNSPLHF; CDR3 DNA: TGTGCCAGCAGCGGTAGAACCGGGACCGCCAACTCCTATAATTCACCCCTCCACTTT; D gene: NA; J gene: TRBJ1-6; clone size: NA; V gene: TRBV7-9
CDR3 protein: CASSESHVNTEAFF; CDR3 DNA: TGTGCCAGCAGCGAGTCCCATGTGAACACTGAAGCTTTCTTT; D gene: NA; J gene: TRBJ1-1; clone size: once; V gene: TRBV9
CDR3 protein: CSAGQGGEEQYF; CDR3 DNA: TGCAGCGCGGGACAGGGGGGTGAAGAGCAGTACTTC; D gene: TRBD1; J gene: TRBJ2-7; clone size: NA; V gene: TRBV29-1
CDR3 protein: CASSARDRALYEQYF; CDR3 DNA: TGTGCCAGCAGCGCCCGAGACAGGGCCTTATACGAGCAGTACTTC; D gene: TRBD1; J gene: TRBJ2-7; clone size: NA; V gene: TRBV13
CDR3 protein: CASSARGLDTEAFF; CDR3 DNA: TGCGCCAGCAGCGCCAGGGGTCTTGACACTGAAGCTTTCTTT; D gene: NA; J gene: TRBJ1-1; clone size: NA; V gene: TRBV5-1
CDR3 protein: CASSFGTDTNQPQHF; CDR3 DNA: TGCGCCAGCAGCTTCGGGACAGATACTAATCAGCCCCAGCATTTT; D gene: TRBD1; J gene: TRBJ1-5; clone size: NA; V gene: TRBV5-1
CDR3 protein: CASSEFQEYGYTF; CDR3 DNA: TGTGCCAGCAGTGAATTCCAGGAATATGGCTACACCTTC; D gene: NA; J gene: TRBJ1-2; clone size: NA; V gene: TRBV25-1
CDR3 protein: CASRERDLESTQYF; CDR3 DNA: TGTGCCAGCCGGGAAAGGGACCTCGAGAGTACGCAGTATTTT; D gene: NA; J gene: TRBJ2-3; clone size: NA; V gene: TRBV7-9
CDR3 protein: CASSFTSYGYTF; CDR3 DNA: TGTGCCAGCAGCTTCACGAGCTATGGCTACACCTTC; D gene: NA; J gene: TRBJ1-2; clone size: NA; V gene: TRBV5-6
CDR3 protein: CASSPSPGGYTF; CDR3 DNA: TGTGCCAGCAGCCCCAGCCCGGGGGGCTACACCTTC; D gene: NA; J gene: TRBJ1-2; clone size: few; V gene: TRBV27
CDR3 protein: CSVERQGLNTEAFF; CDR3 DNA: TGCAGCGTAGAGAGGCAGGGGTTGAACACTGAAGCTTTCTTT; D gene: NA; J gene: TRBJ1-1; clone size: once; V gene: TRBV29-1
CDR3 protein: CSVRKQALNTEAFF; CDR3 DNA: TGCAGCGTTCGCAAACAGGCCTTGAACACTGAAGCTTTCTTT; D gene: NA; J gene: TRBJ1-1; clone size: few; V gene: TRBV29-1
CDR3 protein: CASSQGTQQYF; CDR3 DNA: TGCGCCAGCAGTCAAGGGACCCAGCAGTATTTT; D gene: NA; J gene: TRBJ2-3; clone size: NA; V gene: TRBV6-5
CDR3 protein: CASSPDRGYNEQFF; CDR3 DNA: TGTGCCAGCAGCCCAGACAGGGGGTACAATGAGCAGTTCTTC; D gene: TRBD1; J gene: TRBJ2-1; clone size: few; V gene: TRBV11-2
CDR3 protein: CASSRGGTRETQYF; CDR3 DNA: TGTGCCAGTAGTAGAGGGGGGACGCGGGAGACCCAGTACTTC; D gene: NA; J gene: TRBJ2-5; clone size: NA; V gene: TRBV19
CDR3 protein: CAWSYGPTGNYGYTF; CDR3 DNA: TGTGCCTGGAGTTATGGCCCGACAGGAAACTATGGCTACACCTTC; D gene: NA; J gene: TRBJ1-2; clone size: NA; V gene: TRBV30
CDR3 protein: CSALLHERVPYEQYF; CDR3 DNA: TGCAGCGCCCTCTTACACGAAAGAGTCCCCTACGAGCAGTACTTC; D gene: NA; J gene: TRBJ2-7; clone size: NA; V gene: TRBV29-1
CDR3 protein: CASSPIAGGRSWETQYF; CDR3 DNA: TGTGCCAGCAGCCCAATAGCGGGGGGGCGTTCCTGGGAGACCCAGTACTTC; D gene: TRBD2; J gene: TRBJ2-5; clone size: NA; V gene: TRBV4-2
CDR3 protein: CAWSVLEGAADTQYF; CDR3 DNA: TGTGCCTGGAGTGTACTAGAGGGGGCGGCAGATACGCAGTATTTT; D gene: TRBD1; J gene: TRBJ2-3; clone size: few; V gene: TRBV30
CDR3 protein: CASSQDGQGPNTGELFF; CDR3 DNA: TGTGCCAGCAGCCAAGACGGGCAGGGACCGAACACCGGGGAGCTGTTTTTT; D gene: NA; J gene: TRBJ2-2; clone size: NA; V gene: TRBV14
CDR3 protein: CASSASPSLHEQFF; CDR3 DNA: TGTGCCAGCAGCGCCAGCCCCTCCCTCCATGAGCAGTTCTTC; D gene: NA; J gene: TRBJ2-1; clone size: NA; V gene: TRBV9
CDR3 protein: CASSLAWVEGETQYF; CDR3 DNA: TGCGCCAGCAGCTTGGCCTGGGTTGAGGGGGAGACCCAGTACTTC; D gene: NA; J gene: TRBJ2-5; clone size: NA; V gene: TRBV5-1
CDR3 protein: CASSLTGTDKNIQYF; CDR3 DNA: TGTGCCAGTAGTCTCACCGGGACAGACAAAAACATTCAGTACTTC; D gene: TRBD1; J gene: TRBJ2-4; clone size: few; V gene: TRBV19
CDR3 protein: CASTGLGSGRQETQYF; CDR3 DNA: TGTGCCAGTACCGGTCTCGGGTCGGGGCGCCAAGAGACCCAGTACTTC; D gene: NA; J gene: TRBJ2-5; clone size: many; V gene: TRBV19
CDR3 protein: CASSRQTPGANVLTF; CDR3 DNA: TGTGCCAGCAGCCGCCAGACCCCCGGGGCCAACGTCCTGACTTTC; D gene: NA; J gene: TRBJ2-6; clone size: NA; V gene: TRBV11-2
CDR3 protein: CSVPTSGGFSEQFF; CDR3 DNA: TGCAGCGTACCGACTAGCGGGGGTTTCAGTGAGCAGTTCTTC; D gene: TRBD2; J gene: TRBJ2-1; clone size: NA; V gene: TRBV29-1
CDR3 protein: CSVAGQGYGETQYF; CDR3 DNA: TGCAGCGTTGCGGGACAGGGGTATGGGGAGACCCAGTACTTC; D gene: TRBD1; J gene: TRBJ2-5; clone size: few; V gene: TRBV29-1
CDR3 protein: CSCGVLQETQYF; CDR3 DNA: TGCAGCTGCGGCGTGCTCCAAGAGACCCAGTACTTC; D gene: NA; J gene: TRBJ2-5; clone size: once; V gene: TRBV29-1
CDR3 protein: CAWSTGETQYF; CDR3 DNA: TGTGCCTGGAGCACTGGGGAGACCCAGTACTTC; D gene: NA; J gene: TRBJ2-5; clone size: NA; V gene: TRBV30
CDR3 protein: CASNIGTYNEQFF; CDR3 DNA: TGTGCCAGCAACATAGGGACGTACAATGAGCAGTTCTTC; D gene: NA; J gene: TRBJ2-1; clone size: few; V gene: TRBV5-5
CDR3 protein: CAISESITTGTGELFF; CDR3 DNA: TGTGCCATCAGTGAGTCGATAACAACAGGGACCGGGGAGCTGTTTTTT; D gene: NA; J gene: TRBJ2-2; clone size: NA; V gene: TRBV10-3
CDR3 protein: CASSHTWKGHEQYF; CDR3 DNA: TGTGCCAGCAGCCATACGTGGAAGGGCCACGAGCAGTACTTC; D gene: NA; J gene: TRBJ2-7; clone size: NA; V gene: TRBV13
CDR3 protein: CASSQAGGRHTGELFF; CDR3 DNA: TGTGCCAGCAGCCAAGCGGGGGGGCGACACACCGGGGAGCTGTTTTTT; D gene: TRBD2; J gene: TRBJ2-2; clone size: NA; V gene: TRBV4-2
CDR3 protein: CASSQGADYGYTF; CDR3 DNA: TGTGCCAGCAGTCAGGGGGCCGACTATGGCTACACCTTC; D gene: TRBD1; J gene: TRBJ1-2; clone size: NA; V gene: TRBV6-5
CDR3 protein: CASSSLNPRYEQYF; CDR3 DNA: TGTGCCAGTAGTTCCCTAAATCCCCGCTACGAGCAGTACTTC; D gene: NA; J gene: TRBJ2-7; clone size: NA; V gene: TRBV19
CDR3 protein: CSAGGTGQETQYF; CDR3 DNA: TGCAGCGCCGGAGGGACAGGCCAAGAGACTCAGTACTTC; D gene: TRBD1; J gene: TRBJ2-5; clone size: NA; V gene: TRBV29-1
CDR3 protein: CASSVVGAGSYGQYF; CDR3 DNA: TGTGCCAGCTCAGTTGTTGGAGCGGGATCCTACGGGCAGTACTTC; D gene: TRBD2; J gene: TRBJ2-7; clone size: NA; V gene: TRBV18